What follows is one T cell receptor beta chain and its context. Antigen unknown. This specimen belongs to a study of cytotoxic CD8 clonotypes in ibrutinib-treated CLL. Broader study findings: Sampling schedules were unmatched across sustained-remission and progressing patients.

This CDR3 has 18 residues. With 1 base clipped from V and 1 base from J, the junction kept 8 bases outside the gene matches. Per germline, CDR1 MNHEY and CDR2 SMNVEV (reference sequence). Sequencing was performed with immunoSEQ multiplex PCR; in TCRdb, only in-frame clones are kept and a portion is missing. The sample has some 200,000 clones, roughly 79% seen once; the top ten hold about an eighth. The TCR originated in a human donor with chronic lymphocytic leukemia. The chain has TRBV27 and TRBJ2-3, with 10 positions matching TRBD2. The source was PBMCs, collected after 12 months of ibrutinib treatment. Written as DNA, the CDR3 is TGTGCCAGCAGTTTATATTTAGCGGGAGGCCCAGGCACAGATACGCAGTATTTT. Its translation: CASSLYLAGGPGTDTQYF.